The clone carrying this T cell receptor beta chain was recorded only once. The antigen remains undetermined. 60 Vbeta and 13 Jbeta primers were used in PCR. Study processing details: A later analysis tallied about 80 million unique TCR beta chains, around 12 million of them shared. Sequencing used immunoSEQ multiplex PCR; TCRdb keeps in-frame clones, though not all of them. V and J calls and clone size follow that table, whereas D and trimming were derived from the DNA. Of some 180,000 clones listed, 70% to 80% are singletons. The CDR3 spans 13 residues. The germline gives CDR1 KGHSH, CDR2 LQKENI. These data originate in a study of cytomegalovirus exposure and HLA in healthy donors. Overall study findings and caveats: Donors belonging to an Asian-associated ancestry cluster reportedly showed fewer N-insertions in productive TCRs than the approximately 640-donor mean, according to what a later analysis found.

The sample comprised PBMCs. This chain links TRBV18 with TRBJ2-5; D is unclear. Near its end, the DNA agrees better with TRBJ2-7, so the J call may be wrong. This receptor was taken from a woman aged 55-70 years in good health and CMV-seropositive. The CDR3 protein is CASSPGQPYEQYF. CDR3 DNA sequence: TGTGCCAGCTCACCAGGGCAGCCCTACGAGCAGTACTTC.